This T cell receptor (beta chain) is drawn from a study of blood T cell repertoires in COVID-19. Study details: Samples of COVID-19 (acute and convalescent) were obtained from the United States, Italy and Spain. Sources were T cells, B-cell-depleted T cells, or PBMCs; the material itself was cDNA or gDNA.

The authors' processing: It was from reference gene primer amplification that nucleated cell counts were estimated. Libraries were prepared by immunoSEQ multiplex PCR; TCRdb keeps only in-frame clonotypes and omits some of them. V and J calls and clone size follow that table, whereas D and trimming were derived from the DNA. The sample carries 200,000 to 300,000 clones, roughly 90% recorded once. The participants were between roughly 18 and 89 years old and came from some 23 US areas. Per germline, CDR1 SGDLS and CDR2 YYNGEE. V was pared by 4 bases and J by 9 bases, with 19 bases between. This CDR3 has 14 amino acids.

The origin of this receptor is a woman in her twenties or thirties with acute COVID-19. Material: PBMCs or T cells enriched from blood (not recorded which). This chain uses TRBV9 with TRBJ1-1; D gene ambiguous. CDR3 residues: CASSSASALSQAFF. The CDR3 DNA reads as TGTGCCAGCAGCTCGGCTTCGGCACTATCCCAAGCTTTCTTT. The variable domain in full, completed from reference TRBV9 and TRBJ1-1, reads DSGVTQTPKHLITATGQRVTLRCSPRSGDLSVYWYQQSLDQGLQFLIQYYNGEERAKGNILERFSAQQFPDLHSELNLSSLELGDSALYFCASSSASALSQAFFGQGTRLTVV.